This T cell receptor (beta chain) is from a study of spatial heterogeneity in lung cancer. Study details: Within raw reads, each unique TCR and UMI combination appeared on average more than ten times.

This clonotype came up many times. The antigen remains unidentified. Single TCR cDNA molecules each had their own unique molecular identifier. TCRdb re-derived calls from the 5' RACE reads in MiXCR, one entry per CDR3 protein. This sample yields 60,000 to 65,000 distinct CDR3 sequences, of which about 8% are seen a single time; roughly 15% belongs to the top ten. Study outcomes and limitations: Follow-up blood showed ubiquitous expanded tumor TCRs less than blood at resection did.

Trimming cost V 1 base and J 2 bases; bases outside gene matches: 5. The CDR3 spans 15 residues. The germline CDR1 and CDR2 sequences are SGHDN and FVKESK. Time point specified: sample taken at primary tumor resection. Without sorting, whole RNA was sequenced from tumor, nontumor lung or frozen PBMC. Sequencing used PBMCs, obtained at surgery. The TCR originated in a female donor with early-stage non-small cell lung cancer. The chain uses TRBV14 and TRBJ2-7, with TRBD1 identical over 7 bases. This chain's CDR3 is CASSQAPGQPYEQYF. The CDR3 DNA reads TGTGCCAGCAGCCAAGCACCGGGACAGCCCTACGAGCAGTACTTC.